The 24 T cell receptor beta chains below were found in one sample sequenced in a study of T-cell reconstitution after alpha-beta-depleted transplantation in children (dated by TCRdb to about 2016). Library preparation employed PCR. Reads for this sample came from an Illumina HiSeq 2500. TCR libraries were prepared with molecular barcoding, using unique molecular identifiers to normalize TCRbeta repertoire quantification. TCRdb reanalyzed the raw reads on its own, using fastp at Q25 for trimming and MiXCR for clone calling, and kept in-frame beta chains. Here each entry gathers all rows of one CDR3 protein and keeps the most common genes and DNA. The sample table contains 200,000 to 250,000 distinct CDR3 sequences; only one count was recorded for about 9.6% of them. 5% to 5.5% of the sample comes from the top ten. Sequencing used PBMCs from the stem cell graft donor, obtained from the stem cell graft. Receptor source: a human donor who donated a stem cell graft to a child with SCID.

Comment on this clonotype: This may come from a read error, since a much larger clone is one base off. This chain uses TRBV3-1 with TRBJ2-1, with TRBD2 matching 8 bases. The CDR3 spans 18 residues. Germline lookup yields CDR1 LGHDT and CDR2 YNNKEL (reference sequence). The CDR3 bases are TGTGCCACCAGCTACGATCCCCCCGGGACTAGCTCCTACAATGAGCAGTTCTTC. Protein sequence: CATSYDPPGTSSYNEQFF.

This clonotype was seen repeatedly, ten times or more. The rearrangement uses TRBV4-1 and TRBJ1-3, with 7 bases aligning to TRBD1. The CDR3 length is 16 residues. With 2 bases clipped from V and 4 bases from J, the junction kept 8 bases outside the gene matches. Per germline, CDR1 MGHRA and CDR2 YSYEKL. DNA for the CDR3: TGCGCCAGCAGCCAACTCCCGACAGGGCTCGGAAACACCATATATTTT. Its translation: CASSQLPTGLGNTIYF.

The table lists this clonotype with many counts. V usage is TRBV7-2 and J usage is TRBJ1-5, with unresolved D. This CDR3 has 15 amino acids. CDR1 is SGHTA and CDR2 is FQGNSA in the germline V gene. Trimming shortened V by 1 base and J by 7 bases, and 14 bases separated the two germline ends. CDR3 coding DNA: TGTGCCAGCAGCTTAGTGGTCACGGAGAGGCAGCCCCAGCATTTT. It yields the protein CASSLVVTERQPQHF.

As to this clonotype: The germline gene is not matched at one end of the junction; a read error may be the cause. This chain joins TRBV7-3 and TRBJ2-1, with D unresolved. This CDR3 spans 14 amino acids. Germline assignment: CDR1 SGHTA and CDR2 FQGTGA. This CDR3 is CACSLGTLYNEQFF. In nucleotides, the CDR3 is TGTGCCTGCAGCTTAGGCACCCTTTACAATGAGCAGTTCTTC.

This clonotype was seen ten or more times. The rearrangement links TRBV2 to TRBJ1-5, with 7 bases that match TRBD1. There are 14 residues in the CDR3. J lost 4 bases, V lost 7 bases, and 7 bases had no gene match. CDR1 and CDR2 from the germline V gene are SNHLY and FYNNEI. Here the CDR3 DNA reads TGTGCCAGCACCCGGGACAGAAAAAATCAGCCCCAGCATTTT. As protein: CASTRDRKNQPQHF.

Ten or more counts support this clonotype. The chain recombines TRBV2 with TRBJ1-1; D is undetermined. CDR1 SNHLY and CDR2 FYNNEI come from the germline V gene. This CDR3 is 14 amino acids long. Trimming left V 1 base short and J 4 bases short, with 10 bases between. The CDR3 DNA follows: TGTGCCAGCAGTGAAGACGGCATGGGCACTGAAGCTTTCTTT. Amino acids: CASSEDGMGTEAFF.

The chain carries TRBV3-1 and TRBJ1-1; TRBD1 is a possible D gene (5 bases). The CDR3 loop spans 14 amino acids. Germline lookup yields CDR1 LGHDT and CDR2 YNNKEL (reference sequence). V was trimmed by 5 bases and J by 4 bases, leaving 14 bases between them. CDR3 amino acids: CASSSPGGSTEAFF. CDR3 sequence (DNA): TGTGCCAGCAGCTCTCCGGGGGGGAGCACTGAAGCTTTCTTT.

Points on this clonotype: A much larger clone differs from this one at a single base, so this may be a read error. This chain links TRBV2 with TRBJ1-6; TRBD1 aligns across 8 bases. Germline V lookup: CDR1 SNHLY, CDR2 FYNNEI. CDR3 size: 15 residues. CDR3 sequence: CANSETTGGFSPLHF. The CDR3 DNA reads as TGTGCCAACAGTGAGACAACAGGGGGGTTTTCACCCCTCCACTTT.

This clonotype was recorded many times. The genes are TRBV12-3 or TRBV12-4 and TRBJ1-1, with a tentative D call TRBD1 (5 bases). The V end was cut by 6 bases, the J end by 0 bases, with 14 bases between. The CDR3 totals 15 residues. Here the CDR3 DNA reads TGTGCCAGCAGCCTCCACGGGGCCTTGAACACTGAAGCTTTCTTT. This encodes CASSLHGALNTEAFF.

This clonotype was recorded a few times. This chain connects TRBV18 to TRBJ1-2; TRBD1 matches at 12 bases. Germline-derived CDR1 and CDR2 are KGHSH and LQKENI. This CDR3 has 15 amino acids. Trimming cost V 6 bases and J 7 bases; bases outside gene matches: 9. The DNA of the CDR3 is TGTGCCAGCTCGCCCGGGACAGGGGGCGAGGGTGGCTACACCTTC. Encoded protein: CASSPGTGGEGGYTF.

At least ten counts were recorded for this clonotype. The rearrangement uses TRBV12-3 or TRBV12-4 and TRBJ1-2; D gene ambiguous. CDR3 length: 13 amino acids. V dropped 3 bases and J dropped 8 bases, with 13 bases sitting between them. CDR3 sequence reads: CASSFGRGGGYTF. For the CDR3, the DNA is TGTGCCAGCAGTTTCGGACGGGGAGGAGGCTACACCTTC.

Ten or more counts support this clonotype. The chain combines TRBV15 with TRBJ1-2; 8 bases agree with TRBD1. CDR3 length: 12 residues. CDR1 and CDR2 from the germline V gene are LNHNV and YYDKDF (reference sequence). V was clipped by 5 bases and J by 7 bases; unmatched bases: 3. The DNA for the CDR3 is TGTGCCACCAGCTTAGACAGGGGTGGCTACACCTTC. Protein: CATSLDRGGYTF.

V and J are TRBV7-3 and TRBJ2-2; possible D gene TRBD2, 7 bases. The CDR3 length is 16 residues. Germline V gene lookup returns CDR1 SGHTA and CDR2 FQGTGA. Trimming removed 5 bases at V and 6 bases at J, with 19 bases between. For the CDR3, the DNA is TGTGCCAGCAGCCTCCTCGGGGAGGGGGGTCCCGGGGAGCTGTTTTTT. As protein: CASSLLGEGGPGELFF.

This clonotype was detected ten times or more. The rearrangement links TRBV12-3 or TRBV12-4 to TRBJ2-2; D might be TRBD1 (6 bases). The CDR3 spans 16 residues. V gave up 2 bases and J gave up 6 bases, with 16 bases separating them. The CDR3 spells CASSLYPGVLSGELFF. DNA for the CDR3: TGTGCCAGCAGTTTATATCCAGGGGTCTTGTCCGGGGAGCTGTTTTTT.

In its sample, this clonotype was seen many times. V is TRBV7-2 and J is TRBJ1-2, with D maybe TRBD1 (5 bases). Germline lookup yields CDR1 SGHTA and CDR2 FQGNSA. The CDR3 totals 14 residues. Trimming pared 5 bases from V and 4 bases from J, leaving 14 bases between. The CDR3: CASSQSRDSYGYTF. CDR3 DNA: TGTGCCAGCAGCCAAAGCAGGGACTCCTATGGCTACACCTTC.

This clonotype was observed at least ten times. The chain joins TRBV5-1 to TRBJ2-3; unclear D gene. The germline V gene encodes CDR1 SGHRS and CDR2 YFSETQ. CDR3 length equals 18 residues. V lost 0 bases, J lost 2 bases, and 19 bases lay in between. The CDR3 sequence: CASSLAPALAPITDTQYF. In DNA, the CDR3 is TGCGCCAGCAGCTTGGCCCCGGCCCTTGCCCCGATCACAGATACGCAGTATTTT.

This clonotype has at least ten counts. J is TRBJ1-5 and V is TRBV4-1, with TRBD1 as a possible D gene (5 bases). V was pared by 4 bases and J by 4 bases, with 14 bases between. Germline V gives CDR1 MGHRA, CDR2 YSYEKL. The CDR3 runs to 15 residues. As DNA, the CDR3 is TGCGCCAGCAGCCCGCGAGGGGCCCTAAATCAGCCCCAGCATTTT. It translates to CASSPRGALNQPQHF.

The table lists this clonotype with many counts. As DNA, the CDR3 is TGCGCCAGCAGCTTGGCCGGTGCCTCTAATCAGCCCCAGCATTTT. It encodes CASSLAGASNQPQHF. The V gene is TRBV5-1, the J gene TRBJ1-5; the D is unclear. From germline, CDR1 is SGHRS and CDR2 YFSETQ. This CDR3 region has 15 residues. Trimming removed 0 bases from V and 4 bases from J, with 11 bases in between.

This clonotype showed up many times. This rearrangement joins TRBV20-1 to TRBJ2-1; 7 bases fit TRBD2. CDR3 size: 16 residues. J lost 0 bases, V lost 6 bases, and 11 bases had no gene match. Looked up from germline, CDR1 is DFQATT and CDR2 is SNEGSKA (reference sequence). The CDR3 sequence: CSATLGGGSSYNEQFF. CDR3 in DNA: TGCAGTGCCACCCTGGGGGGGGGTAGCTCCTACAATGAGCAGTTCTTC.

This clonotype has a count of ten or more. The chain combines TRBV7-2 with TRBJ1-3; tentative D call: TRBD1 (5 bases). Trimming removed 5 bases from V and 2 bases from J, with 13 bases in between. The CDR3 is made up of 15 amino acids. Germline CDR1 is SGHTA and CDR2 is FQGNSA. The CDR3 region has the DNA TGTGCCAGCAGCCCTTCCGGGGCGGCTGGAAACACCATATATTTT. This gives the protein CASSPSGAAGNTIYF.

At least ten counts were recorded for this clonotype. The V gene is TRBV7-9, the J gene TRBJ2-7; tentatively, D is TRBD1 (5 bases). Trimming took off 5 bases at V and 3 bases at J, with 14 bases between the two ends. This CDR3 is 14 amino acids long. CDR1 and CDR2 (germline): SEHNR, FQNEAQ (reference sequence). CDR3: CASSQTTRVYEQYF. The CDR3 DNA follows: TGTGCCAGCAGCCAAACTACCAGGGTCTACGAGCAGTACTTC.

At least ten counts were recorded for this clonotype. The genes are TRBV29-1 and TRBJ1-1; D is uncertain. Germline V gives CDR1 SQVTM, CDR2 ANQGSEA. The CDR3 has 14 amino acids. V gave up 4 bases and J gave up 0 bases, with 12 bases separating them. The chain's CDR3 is CSVVGWQMNTEAFF. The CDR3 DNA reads TGCAGCGTTGTCGGATGGCAAATGAACACTGAAGCTTTCTTT.

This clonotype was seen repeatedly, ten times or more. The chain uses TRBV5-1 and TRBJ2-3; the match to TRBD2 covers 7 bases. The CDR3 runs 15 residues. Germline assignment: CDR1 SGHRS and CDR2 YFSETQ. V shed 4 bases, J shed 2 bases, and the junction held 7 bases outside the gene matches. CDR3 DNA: TGCGCCAGCAGCCCCTACGGGGGGAACACAGATACGCAGTATTTT. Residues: CASSPYGGNTDTQYF.

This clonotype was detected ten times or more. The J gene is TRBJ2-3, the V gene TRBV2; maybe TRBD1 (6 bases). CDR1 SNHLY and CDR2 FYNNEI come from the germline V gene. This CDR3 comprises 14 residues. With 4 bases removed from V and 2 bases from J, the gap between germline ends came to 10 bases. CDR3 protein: CASSVTGTTDTQYF. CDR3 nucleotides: TGTGCCAGCAGTGTAACAGGGACCACAGATACGCAGTATTTT.